The rows below give T cell receptor beta chains drawn from one sample of a study of blood T cell repertoires in COVID-19. Profiling relied on immunoSEQ multiplex PCR, and the TCRdb table lists in-frame clones only, not all of them. The repertoire holds around 250,000 clones, with about 88% as singletons. Material for sequencing was peripheral blood. The origin of the receptors is an older woman with active or convalescent COVID-19. Both conserved end residues are part of each CDR3. D genes are given only for firm matches. Rows give clone size only sometimes, using once, few, many, or a class for an expanded clone.

J gene | clone size | V gene | D gene | CDR3 DNA | CDR3 protein
TRBJ1-6 | NA | TRBV7-9 | NA | TGTGCCAGCAGCTTAGGATTGCAGGGGTCGATCTCACCCCTCCACTTT | CASSLGLQGSISPLHF
TRBJ2-1 | NA | TRBV7-9 | NA | TGTGCCAGCAGCCCCCCAGGTAACTCCTACAATGAGCAGTTCTTC | CASSPPGNSYNEQFF
TRBJ1-2 | NA | TRBV5-6 | NA | TGTGCCAGCAGCTTGGTAGGGGCTAACTATGGCTACACCTTC | CASSLVGANYGYTF
TRBJ1-1 | NA | TRBV6-5 | NA | TGTGCCAGCAGTCCAGGAGGGATATTGGACACTGAAGCTTTCTTT | CASSPGGILDTEAFF
TRBJ1-5 | NA | TRBV19 | TRBD1 | TGTGCCAGTAGTCTAGGGGGACAGCTCAATCAGCCCCAGCATTTT | CASSLGGQLNQPQHF
TRBJ1-2 | NA | TRBV9 | TRBD1 | TGTGCCAGCAGCGTAGGAGGGGGCTATATCTATGGCTACACCTTC | CASSVGGGYIYGYTF
TRBJ2-3 | NA | TRBV3-1/TRBV3-2 | TRBD2 | TGTGCCAGCAGCCCTCTAGCGGGGGGACCAGGGGGCCAAGATACGCAGTATTTT | CASSPLAGGPGGQDTQYF
TRBJ1-5 | once | TRBV19 | NA | TGTGCCAGTGCCCCCCAGGGGATCAACCAGCCCCAGCATTTT | CASAPQGINQPQHF
TRBJ2-7 | NA | TRBV11-2 | NA | TGTGCCAGCAGTTTAGGGGGGGACAGCTCCTACGAGCAGTACTTC | CASSLGGDSSYEQYF
TRBJ1-6 | NA | TRBV9 | NA | TGTGCCAGCAGCGTAACGGGATCCGGTAATTCACCCCTCCACTTT | CASSVTGSGNSPLHF
TRBJ1-1 | NA | TRBV6-6 | TRBD1 | TGTGCCAGCAACCTAAGACAGGGGTCCTCGAACACTGAAGCTTTCTTT | CASNLRQGSSNTEAFF
TRBJ1-1 | NA | TRBV29-1 | TRBD1 | TGCAGCGTTGTGACAGGGGATTCCACTGAAGCTTTCTTT | CSVVTGDSTEAFF
TRBJ2-7 | NA | TRBV7-2 | NA | TGTGCCAGCAGCTTTCCCCGAGCCGAGCAGTACTTC | CASSFPRAEQYF
TRBJ1-5 | once | TRBV6-6 | TRBD1 | TGTGCCAGCAGTGGACAGGGGGCAAAGCCCCAGCATTTT | CASSGQGAKPQHF
TRBJ1-1 | NA | TRBV6-1 | NA | TGTGCCAGCAGTGAAATTATAGGGGCCGGCACTGAAGCTTTCTTT | CASSEIIGAGTEAFF
TRBJ1-1 | NA | TRBV3-1/TRBV3-2 | TRBD1 | TGTGCCACTGAGTCCCGGGACAGGGGAGTCATGAACACTGAAGCTTTCTTT | CATESRDRGVMNTEAFF
TRBJ2-1 | NA | TRBV11-2 | TRBD2 | TGTGCCAGCAGCTCAGAGCGGGGGGGCCTATACAATGAGCAGTTCTTC | CASSSERGGLYNEQFF
TRBJ1-4 | NA | TRBV30 | NA | TGTGCCTGGAGTGTACCGGGAGAAGGGGAAAAACTGTTTTTT | CAWSVPGEGEKLFF
TRBJ1-2 | NA | TRBV5-1 | TRBD1 | TGCGCCAGCAGCCCGGGACAGGGGAATCATGGCTACACCTTC | CASSPGQGNHGYTF
TRBJ1-6 | NA | TRBV19 | NA | TGTGCCAGTAGTGGACAGAGCTCCTATAATTCACCCCTCCACTTT | CASSGQSSYNSPLHF
TRBJ2-3 | NA | TRBV28 | NA | TGTGCCAGCACCTCGGGAGATACGCAGTATTTT | CASTSGDTQYF
TRBJ1-2 | NA | TRBV19 | NA | TGTGCCAGTAGCCTCGGGGGGGGCGGGAGCTATGGCTACACCTTC | CASSLGGGGSYGYTF
TRBJ1-1 | NA | TRBV7-2 | TRBD1 | TGTGCCAGCAGTCTGGCAGGGGACAGCTCCTTTTTTGAAGCTTTCTTT | CASSLAGDSSFFEAFF
TRBJ2-1 | NA | TRBV19 | TRBD2 | TGTGCCAGTAGTATTACGAGCGGGGGCCACAATGAGCAGTTCTTC | CASSITSGGHNEQFF
TRBJ1-5 | NA | TRBV3-1/TRBV3-2 | NA | TGTGCCAGCAGCCAAGGTCAGGGACTAGGGCCCCAGCATTTT | CASSQGQGLGPQHF
TRBJ1-2 | NA | TRBV2 | NA | TGTGCCAGCAGGGGGGGAGTCGGAGGCAGCAACTATGGCTACACCTTC | CASRGGVGGSNYGYTF
TRBJ2-5 | NA | TRBV19 | NA | TGTGCCAGTAGTCAACTTGGAGAGACCCAGTACTTC | CASSQLGETQYF
TRBJ1-4 | NA | TRBV5-1 | NA | TGCGCCAGCAGCTTTGCAGGCACCGAACCCGAAAAACTGTTTTTT | CASSFAGTEPEKLFF
TRBJ1-1 | once | TRBV7-9 | NA | TGTGCCAGCAGCACCGAGGGCACTGAAGCTTTCTTT | CASSTEGTEAFF
TRBJ1-1 | few | TRBV18 | TRBD1 | TGTGCCAGCTCACCACCGACAGGGTTGGGCACTGAAGCTTTCTTT | CASSPPTGLGTEAFF
TRBJ2-3 | NA | TRBV12-5 | TRBD1 | TGTGCTAGTGGTTGGGGGACAGGACGGGATACGCAGTATTTT | CASGWGTGRDTQYF
TRBJ1-2 | NA | TRBV7-8 | TRBD1 | TGTGCCAGCAGCTTAGGAGCGGGGACAGGGGCGGACTATGGCTACACCTTC | CASSLGAGTGADYGYTF
TRBJ2-7 | NA | TRBV14 | NA | TGTGCCAGCAATCGCGTAAGAGGGCCCGAGCAGTACTTC | CASNRVRGPEQYF
TRBJ1-1 | NA | TRBV27 | NA | TGTGCCAGCAGCGACGAACAGGGTTTCCGCCCTGAAGCTTTCTTT | CASSDEQGFRPEAFF
TRBJ2-7 | NA | TRBV2 | NA | TGTGCCAGCAGGGAGGGGCCTACCCGCCTCTACGAGCAGTACTTC | CASREGPTRLYEQYF
TRBJ1-2 | NA | TRBV12-3/TRBV12-4 | NA | TGTGCCAGCTCCACCCCGGGCTATGGCTACACCTTC | CASSTPGYGYTF
TRBJ1-1 | NA | TRBV6-5 | TRBD1 | TGTGCCAGCGACAGGGACTCGAACACTGAAGCTTTCTTT | CASDRDSNTEAFF
TRBJ2-5 | NA | TRBV19 | TRBD2 | TGTGCCAGTAGTACCCCTCGGACTAGCGGCCAAGAGACCCAGTACTTC | CASSTPRTSGQETQYF
TRBJ1-1 | NA | TRBV11-1 | NA | TGTGCCAGCAGCTTAGAGGCGACAGTGAACACTGAAGCTTTCTTT | CASSLEATVNTEAFF
TRBJ2-5 | once | TRBV19 | NA | TGTGCCAGTAGTCGACAGATCCAAGAGACCCAGTACTTC | CASSRQIQETQYF
TRBJ2-7 | NA | TRBV7-6 | NA | TGTGCCAGCAGCTTAGACCCCGATTGGCCCTCAGGGAACGAGCAGTACTTC | CASSLDPDWPSGNEQYF
TRBJ1-2 | NA | TRBV12-3/TRBV12-4 | TRBD1 | TGTGCCAGCAGCCGGGACAGGGCTTATGGCTACACCTTC | CASSRDRAYGYTF
TRBJ2-2 | NA | TRBV7-9 | TRBD2 | TGTGCCAGCAGCCCCAGCGGGGTGAACACCGGGGAGCTGTTTTTT | CASSPSGVNTGELFF
TRBJ2-7 | few | TRBV19 | NA | TGTGCCAGTAGTACCGCCCGGGGGACCATCTCCTACGAGCAGTACTTC | CASSTARGTISYEQYF
TRBJ1-5 | NA | TRBV24-1 | NA | TGTGCCACCAGTGGAGGAGGTTATAGCAATCAGCCCCAGCATTTT | CATSGGGYSNQPQHF